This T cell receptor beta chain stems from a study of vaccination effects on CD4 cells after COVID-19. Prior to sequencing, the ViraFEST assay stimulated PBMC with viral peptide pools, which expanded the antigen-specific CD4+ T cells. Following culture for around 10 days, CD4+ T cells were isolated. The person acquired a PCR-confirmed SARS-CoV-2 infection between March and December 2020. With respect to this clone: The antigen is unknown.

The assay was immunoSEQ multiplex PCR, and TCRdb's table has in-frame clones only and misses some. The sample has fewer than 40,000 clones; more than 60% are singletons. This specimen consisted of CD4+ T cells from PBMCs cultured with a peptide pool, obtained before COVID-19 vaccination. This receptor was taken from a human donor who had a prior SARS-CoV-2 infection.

The CDR3 reads CASSVSGGQGIPPGNTIYF. CDR3 sequence (DNA): TGTGCCAGCAGTGTAAGCGGGGGACAGGGAATTCCCCCTGGAAACACCATATATTTT. The gene calls are TRBV6-1 and TRBJ1-3, with TRBD1 identical over 9 bases. V was pared by 4 bases and J by 2 bases, with 15 bases of the junction left unmatched. The CDR3 sequence is 19 residues long. Germline V gives CDR1 MNHNS, CDR2 SASEGT.